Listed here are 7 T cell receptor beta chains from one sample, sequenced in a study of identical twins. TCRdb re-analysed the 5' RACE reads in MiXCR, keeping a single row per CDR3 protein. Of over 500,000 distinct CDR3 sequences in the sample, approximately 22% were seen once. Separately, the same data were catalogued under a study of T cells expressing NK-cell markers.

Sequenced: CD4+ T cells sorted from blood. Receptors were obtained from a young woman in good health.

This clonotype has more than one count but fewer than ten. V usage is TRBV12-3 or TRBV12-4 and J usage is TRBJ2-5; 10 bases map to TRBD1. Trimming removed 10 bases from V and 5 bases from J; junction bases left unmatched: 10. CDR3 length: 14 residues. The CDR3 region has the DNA TGTGCCACGGGTCGGGACAGGGGTCGGGAGACCCAGTACTTC. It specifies CATGRDRGRETQYF.

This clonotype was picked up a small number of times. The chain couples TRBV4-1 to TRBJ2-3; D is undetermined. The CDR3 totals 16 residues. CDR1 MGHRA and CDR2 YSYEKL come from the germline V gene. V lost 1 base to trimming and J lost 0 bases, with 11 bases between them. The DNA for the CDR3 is TGCGCCAGCAGCCAAGCGTTAGGCTATAGCACAGATACGCAGTATTTT. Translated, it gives CASSQALGYSTDTQYF.

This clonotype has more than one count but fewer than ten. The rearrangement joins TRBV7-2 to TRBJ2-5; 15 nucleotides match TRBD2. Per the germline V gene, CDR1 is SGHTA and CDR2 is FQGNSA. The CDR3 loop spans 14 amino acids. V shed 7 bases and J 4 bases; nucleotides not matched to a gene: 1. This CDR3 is CASKGLAGGETQYF. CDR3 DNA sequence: TGTGCCAGCAAGGGACTAGCGGGGGGAGAGACCCAGTACTTC. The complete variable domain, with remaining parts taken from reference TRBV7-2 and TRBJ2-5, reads GAGVSQSPSNKVTEKGKDVELRCDPISGHTALYWYRQSLGQGLEFLIYFQGNSAPDKSGLPSDRFSAERTGGSVSTLTIQRTQQEDSAVYLCASKGLAGGETQYFGPGTRLLVL.

The CDR3 nucleotides are TGCAGTGCTAGTGCCCTCACTAGCGGGGTGGCAGATACGCAGTATTTT. It is translated as CSASALTSGVADTQYF. V is TRBV20-1 and J is TRBJ2-3, with 10 positions matching TRBD2. J was trimmed by 4 bases and V by 3 bases; bases with no gene match: 10. The length of the CDR3 is 16 residues. CDR1 and CDR2 from the germline V gene are DFQATT and SNEGSKA (reference sequence).

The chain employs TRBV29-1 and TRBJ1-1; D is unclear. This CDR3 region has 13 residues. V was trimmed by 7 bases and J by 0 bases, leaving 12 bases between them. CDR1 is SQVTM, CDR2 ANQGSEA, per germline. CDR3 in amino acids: CSGLGQLNTEAFF. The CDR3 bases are TGCAGCGGATTAGGGCAGTTGAACACTGAAGCTTTCTTT. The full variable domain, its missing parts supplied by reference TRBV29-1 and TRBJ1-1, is SAVISQKPSRDICQRGTSLTIQCQVDSQVTMMFWYRQQPGQSLTLIATANQGSEATYESGFVIDKFPISRPNLTFSTLTVSNMSPEDSSIYLCSGLGQLNTEAFFGQGTRLTVV.

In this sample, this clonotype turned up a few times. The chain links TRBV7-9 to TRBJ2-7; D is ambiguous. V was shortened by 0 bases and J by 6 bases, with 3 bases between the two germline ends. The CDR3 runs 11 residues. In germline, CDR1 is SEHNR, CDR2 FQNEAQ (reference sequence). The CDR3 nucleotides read TGTGCCAGCAGCTTAGCGGTCGAGCAGTACTTC. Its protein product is CASSLAVEQYF.

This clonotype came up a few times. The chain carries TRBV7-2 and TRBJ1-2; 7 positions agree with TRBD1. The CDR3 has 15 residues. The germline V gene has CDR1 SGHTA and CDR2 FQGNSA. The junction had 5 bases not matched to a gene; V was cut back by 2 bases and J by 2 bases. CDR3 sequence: CASSLSRTGNYGYTF. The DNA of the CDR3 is TGTGCCAGCAGCTTATCTCGGACAGGCAACTATGGCTACACCTTC.